The 31 T cell receptor beta chains below all came from one sample that was sequenced in a study of T cells in localized non-small cell lung cancer. Assay used: immunoSEQ multiplex PCR; TCRdb lists only in-frame clones, some missing. The data contain fewer than 2,000 clones, about 20% of them seen just once; the ten biggest clones take up 20% to 30%. The source was normal lung tissue next to the tumor, collected before any cancer treatment. Receptors were obtained from a man aged 35-69 years with stage I lung adenocarcinoma.

Sample share makes this clone medium-sized. The rearrangement links TRBV30 to TRBJ1-6; 8 bases agree with TRBD1. The V gene end was trimmed by 4 bases and the J gene end by 7 bases; junction bases not matched to a gene: 6. The CDR3 has 14 amino acids. CDR1 and CDR2 from the germline V gene are GTSNPN and SVGIG (reference sequence). CDR3 sequence reads: CAWIPTGENSPLHF. The CDR3 DNA reads as TGTGCCTGGATCCCGACAGGGGAGAATTCACCCCTCCACTTT. The entire variable domain, with the rest obtained from reference TRBV30 and TRBJ1-6, is as follows: SQTIHQWPATLVQPVGSPLSLECTVEGTSNPNLYWYRQAAGRGLQLLFYSVGIGQISSEVPQNLSASRPQDRQFILSSKKLLLSDSGFYLCAWIPTGENSPLHFGNGTRLTVT.

The rearrangement links TRBV28 to TRBJ2-6, with a tentative D call TRBD1 (5 bases). The CDR3 runs 16 residues. The V gene's germline CDR1 is MDHEN and CDR2 SYDVKM. The V and J ends lost 2 bases and 10 bases respectively, with 18 bases between them. The CDR3 loop reads CASSLNRLPAENVLTF. DNA of the CDR3: TGTGCCAGCAGTTTAAACAGGCTACCGGCGGAGAACGTCCTGACTTTC.

In its sample, this clone was seen a few times. This chain uses TRBV28 with TRBJ2-2, with unresolved D. With 3 bases removed from V and 1 base from J, the gap between germline ends came to 9 bases. The CDR3 sequence is 15 residues long. CDR1 is MDHEN and CDR2 is SYDVKM in the germline V gene. CDR3 loop: CASSFIGVNTGELFF. CDR3 nucleotide sequence: TGTGCCAGCAGTTTTATCGGCGTGAACACCGGGGAGCTGTTTTTT.

This clone was recorded only once. This sequence joins TRBV29-1 and TRBJ1-2; D gene uncertain. The CDR3 is made up of 14 amino acids. The V gene's germline CDR1 is SQVTM and CDR2 ANQGSEA. V lost 0 bases and J 6 bases, leaving 14 bases between the germline ends. CDR3 protein: CSVEDPGLRNGYTF. The CDR3 DNA sequence: TGCAGCGTTGAAGACCCGGGCCTCAGGAATGGCTACACCTTC.

V is TRBV9 and J is TRBJ2-5; D is unclear. V dropped 3 bases and J dropped 1 base, with 10 bases sitting between them. Germline lookup yields CDR1 SGDLS and CDR2 YYNGEE. This CDR3 comprises 14 residues. DNA for the CDR3: TGTGCCAGCAGCGAGTCCGATATCCAAGAGACCCAGTACTTC. Encoded protein: CASSESDIQETQYF.

Relative to its sample, this clone is medium-sized. The chain joins TRBV11-3 to TRBJ2-7; D is undetermined. CDR1 is SGHNT and CDR2 is YENEEA in the germline V gene. V lost 5 bases, J lost 2 bases, and 16 bases lay in between. The CDR3 is 15 residues long. This CDR3 is CASSQSYGSTYEQYF. For the CDR3, the DNA is TGTGCCAGCAGCCAAAGCTACGGCTCAACCTACGAGCAGTACTTC.

The chain uses TRBV9 and TRBJ2-7; D perhaps matches TRBD1 (5 bases). The V and J ends lost 5 bases and 5 bases respectively, with 11 bases between them. Germline V gene sequence: CDR1 SGDLS, CDR2 YYNGEE. The CDR3 is 12 residues long. CDR3 sequence: CASSLGVNEQYF. The DNA of the CDR3 is TGTGCCAGCAGTTTAGGGGTGAACGAGCAGTACTTC.

This chain uses TRBV29-1 with TRBJ2-6; D not resolved. This CDR3 spans 15 amino acids. The germline V and J ends were trimmed by 2 bases and 3 bases, with 11 bases remaining between them. Germline V lookup: CDR1 SQVTM, CDR2 ANQGSEA. Here the CDR3 reads CSVEIPNLGANVLTF. CDR3 coding DNA: TGCAGCGTTGAAATACCGAACCTTGGGGCCAACGTCCTGACTTTC.

The rearrangement joins TRBV11-3 to TRBJ2-2; 9 bases are shared with TRBD2. The V segment lost 7 bases and the J segment 4 bases; nucleotides outside the gene matches: 4. Per germline, CDR1 SGHNT and CDR2 YENEEA. This CDR3 has 14 residues. This chain's CDR3 is CASTIAGATGELFF. The CDR3 DNA is TGTGCCAGCACGATAGCGGGAGCCACCGGGGAGCTGTTTTTT.

This clone was picked up a small number of times. For the CDR3, the DNA is TGTGCCAGCAGCTTACATTTCGGCAGCGAGACCCAGTACTTC. It specifies CASSLHFGSETQYF. V is TRBV11-3 and J is TRBJ2-5; D call uncertain. CDR3 size: 14 residues. V was trimmed by 2 bases and J by 5 bases, leaving 12 bases between them. CDR1 is SGHNT and CDR2 is YENEEA in the germline V gene. The entire variable domain, with the rest obtained from reference TRBV11-3 and TRBJ2-5, is as follows: EAGVVQSPRYKIIEKKQPVAFWCNPISGHNTLYWYLQNLGQGPELLIRYENEEAVDDSQLPKDRFSAERLKGVDSTLKIQPAELGDSAVYLCASSLHFGSETQYFGPGTRLLVL.

This clone was recorded a few times. V and J are TRBV9 and TRBJ1-3; D remains unclear. V lost 1 base, J lost 0 bases, and 11 bases lay in between. Germline CDR1 is SGDLS and CDR2 is YYNGEE. This CDR3 is 16 amino acids long. The CDR3: CASSVRSWDSGNTIYF. The CDR3 bases are TGTGCCAGCAGCGTAAGGTCCTGGGACTCTGGAAACACCATATATTTT.

The chain carries TRBV29-1 and TRBJ2-5; 7 positions match TRBD1. From germline, CDR1 is SQVTM and CDR2 ANQGSEA. There are 18 residues in the CDR3. The V gene end was trimmed by 2 bases and the J gene end by 2 bases; junction bases not matched to a gene: 17. For the CDR3, the DNA is TGCAGCGTTGAATACGGCCCGATACGTGACAGGGCACAAGAGACCCAGTACTTC. This translates into CSVEYGPIRDRAQETQYF.

The chain has TRBV6-8 and TRBJ2-3, with TRBD1 matching over 11 bases. V shed 6 bases and J 4 bases; nucleotides not matched to a gene: 6. Germline CDR1 MNHGY, CDR2 SAAAGT. The CDR3 is made up of 15 amino acids. CDR3 loop: CASSLGQGASDTQYF. CDR3 coding DNA: TGTGCCAGCAGCCTAGGACAGGGGGCATCAGATACGCAGTATTTT.

This clone turned up a few times. The rearrangement joins TRBV28 to TRBJ1-1; D unresolved. The CDR3 spans 13 residues. Trimming cost V 8 bases and J 1 base, with 11 bases left between them. Per germline, CDR1 MDHEN and CDR2 SYDVKM. The CDR3 DNA is TGTGCCAGCGGCGCGAGAAGGAACACTGAAGCTTTCTTT. Protein: CASGARRNTEAFF.

This clone has just a few counts. In DNA form, the CDR3 reads TGTGCCAGCAGCTTAGGGGACAACTCTGGGGCCAACGTCCTGACTTTC. It encodes CASSLGDNSGANVLTF. The V gene is TRBV11-3, the J gene TRBJ2-6; perhaps TRBD1 as D (6 bases). Trimming pared 1 base from V and 0 bases from J, leaving 7 bases between. This CDR3 is 16 amino acids long. The germline gives CDR1 SGHNT, CDR2 YENEEA.

The chain combines TRBV6-8 with TRBJ2-1; 12 positions agree with TRBD1. The V and J ends lost 5 bases and 7 bases, in that order; junction bases with no gene match: 6. There are 15 residues in the CDR3. Germline V gene sequence: CDR1 MNHGY, CDR2 SAAAGT. Here the CDR3 reads CASSRGQGAANEQFF. CDR3 sequence (DNA): TGTGCCAGCAGTCGGGGACAGGGGGCAGCGAATGAGCAGTTCTTC.

This clone has just a few counts. The V and J genes are TRBV28 and TRBJ1-5; a weak D match, TRBD1 (6 bases). V was shortened by 8 bases and J by 2 bases, with 10 bases between the two germline ends. This CDR3 has 13 amino acids. In germline, CDR1 is MDHEN, CDR2 SYDVKM. CDR3 residues: CASFRQGNQPQHF. For the CDR3, the DNA is TGTGCCAGCTTTCGACAGGGCAATCAGCCCCAGCATTTT.

This CDR3 reads CASRRGQGEQPQHF. The CDR3, as DNA: TGTGCCAGCAGAAGGGGACAGGGAGAACAGCCCCAGCATTTT. The V and J genes are TRBV6-8 and TRBJ1-5, with 9 positions matching TRBD1. The CDR3 runs to 14 residues. The V gene's germline CDR1 is MNHGY and CDR2 SAAAGT. V shed 6 bases and J 7 bases; nucleotides not matched to a gene: 7.

This clone showed up just a few times. The gene calls are TRBV9 and TRBJ1-4, with 9 bases aligning to TRBD1. The CDR3 is 16 amino acids. The trim removed 6 bases at V and 0 bases at J, leaving 6 bases unmatched. Germline lookup yields CDR1 SGDLS and CDR2 YYNGEE. This CDR3 reads CASKGQGFATNEKLFF. CDR3 DNA sequence: TGTGCCAGCAAAGGACAGGGGTTTGCAACTAATGAAAAACTGTTTTTT.

The rearrangement uses TRBV7-7 and TRBJ1-6; 8 bases fit TRBD1. With 4 bases clipped from V and 5 bases from J, the junction kept 7 bases outside the gene matches. The germline CDR1 and CDR2 sequences are SSHAT and FNYEAQ (reference sequence). The CDR3 spans 16 residues. CDR3 DNA sequence: TGTGCCAGCAGCTGGGGGACAGGCGTTAATAATTCACCCCTCCACTTT. Amino acids: CASSWGTGVNNSPLHF. Filled out from reference TRBV7-7 and TRBJ1-6, the complete variable domain reads GAGVSQSPRYKVTKRGQDVTLRCDPISSHATLYWYQQALGQGPEFLTYFNYEAQPDKSGLPSDRFSAERPEGSISTLTIQRTEQRDSAMYRCASSWGTGVNNSPLHFGNGTRLTVT.

This clone was picked up a small number of times. The genes are TRBV6-8 and TRBJ2-1; D is ambiguous. Germline CDR1 MNHGY, CDR2 SAAAGT. The CDR3 is 15 amino acids. V was shortened by 2 bases and J by 6 bases, with 14 bases between the two germline ends. The CDR3 region has the DNA TGTGCCAGCAGTTACGGCACTCGATTTACCAATGAGCAGTTCTTC. Translating it yields CASSYGTRFTNEQFF.

Judged by abundance, this clone is medium-sized. This rearrangement joins TRBV6-8 to TRBJ2-7; TRBD2 matches 12 bases. The CDR3 extends over 18 amino acids. The germline gives CDR1 MNHGY, CDR2 SAAAGT. The V gene end was trimmed by 5 bases and the J gene end by 0 bases; junction bases not matched to a gene: 11. This chain's CDR3 is CASSDVTSGGPSSYEQYF. As DNA, the CDR3 is TGTGCCAGCAGTGACGTAACTAGCGGGGGGCCCAGCTCCTACGAGCAGTACTTC.

The chain combines TRBV10-3 with TRBJ2-3, with D perhaps matching TRBD2 (5 bases). Germline CDR1 and CDR2: ENHRY and SYGVKD. V lost 10 bases, J lost 5 bases, and 16 bases lay in between. This CDR3 is 13 amino acids long. The CDR3 here is CATGPPAGDTQYF. DNA of the CDR3: TGTGCCACCGGACCACCCGCGGGAGATACGCAGTATTTT.

In nucleotides, the CDR3 is TGTGCCAGCAGTTACTCGGGGTCAGGGGGCTTCTATGGCTACACCTTC. Encoded protein: CASSYSGSGGFYGYTF. This sequence joins TRBV6-8 and TRBJ1-2; 8 positions match TRBD1. The CDR3 sequence is 16 residues long. With 0 bases clipped from V and 4 bases from J, the junction kept 7 bases outside the gene matches. Per the germline V gene, CDR1 is MNHGY and CDR2 is SAAAGT.

The chain has TRBV6-8 and TRBJ2-2; possible D gene TRBD2, 6 bases. Trimming cost V 6 bases and J 4 bases, with 18 bases left between them. Germline V gives CDR1 MNHGY, CDR2 SAAAGT. The CDR3 extends over 16 amino acids. The CDR3 bases are TGTGCCAGCAGAAGGGACTCCCGATCGCCCACCGGGGAGCTGTTTTTT. Protein: CASRRDSRSPTGELFF.

The rearrangement links TRBV14 to TRBJ2-6; D remains ambiguous. Germline lookup yields CDR1 SGHDN and CDR2 FVKESK. V was clipped by 0 bases and J by 0 bases, with 6 bases between them. The CDR3 is 16 residues long. The CDR3 loop is CASSQDSISGANVLTF. CDR3 sequence (DNA): TGTGCCAGCAGCCAAGATTCTATCTCTGGGGCCAACGTCCTGACTTTC.

The V gene is TRBV19, the J gene TRBJ2-3, with TRBD1 matching 7 bases. V trimming: 5 bases; J trimming: 1 base; junction bases outside the gene matches: 6. The CDR3 has 15 amino acids. From germline, CDR1 is LNHDA and CDR2 SQIVND (reference sequence). This CDR3 reads CASSLQGPGTDTQYF. The CDR3 bases are TGTGCCAGTAGTCTACAGGGGCCCGGCACAGATACGCAGTATTTT.

This chain joins TRBV11-3 and TRBJ2-3; weak D call: TRBD1 (5 bases). This CDR3 comprises 15 residues. Trimming cost V 3 bases and J 1 base, with 11 bases left between them. CDR1 is SGHNT, CDR2 YENEEA, per germline. CDR3 sequence: CASSLGQPGTDTQYF. CDR3 in DNA: TGTGCCAGCAGCTTGGGGCAGCCTGGCACAGATACGCAGTATTTT.

The chain uses TRBV15 and TRBJ2-7; 12 bases are shared with TRBD2. This CDR3 region has 17 residues. The V gene end was trimmed by 5 bases and the J gene end by 7 bases; junction bases not matched to a gene: 15. The V gene's germline CDR1 is LNHNV and CDR2 YYDKDF (reference sequence). The CDR3 nucleotides are TGTGCCACCAGCTCCGATCTAGCTAGCGGGAGGGCCGGGGAGCAGTACTTC. Residues: CATSSDLASGRAGEQYF.

Sample share makes this clone medium-sized. The rearrangement links TRBV4-1 to TRBJ2-1; 10 positions match TRBD2. The CDR3 runs to 17 residues. V shed 0 bases and J 4 bases; nucleotides not matched to a gene: 6. The V gene's germline CDR1 is MGHRA and CDR2 YSYEKL. The CDR3 nucleotides read TGCGCCAGCAGCCAAGATTCTACTAGCGGGACTTACAATGAGCAGTTCTTC. Its translation: CASSQDSTSGTYNEQFF.

The V and J genes are TRBV18 and TRBJ2-3; D call uncertain. Germline V gene lookup returns CDR1 KGHSH and CDR2 LQKENI. Between the trimmed V and J ends, which lost 3 bases and 0 bases, there was a span of 10 bases. The CDR3 spans 15 residues. CDR3 DNA: TGTGCCAGCTCACCGGGATCCCCAAGCACAGATACGCAGTATTTT. Its protein is CASSPGSPSTDTQYF.